Shown below are 17 T cell receptor beta chains from a single sample sequenced in a study of blood T cells in healthy people across ages. Together with a sample-barcoded 5' primer, a J-beta primer mix was included in a second PCR lasting about 7 to 11 cycles. TCRdb re-called the 5' RACE reads through MiXCR, storing one row per CDR3 protein. The table includes about 1.5 million distinct CDR3 sequences, 42% detected once. The source material was blood. The source of these receptors is a woman younger than 35 in good health.

This clonotype turned up a few times. The V and J genes are TRBV20-1 and TRBJ2-1, with 8 bases fitting TRBD1. CDR1 and CDR2 from the germline V gene are DFQATT and SNEGSKA (reference sequence). The CDR3 is 13 amino acids. J gave up 4 bases and V 3 bases, and 2 bases lay outside the gene matches. The CDR3 protein is CSASQGAYNEQFF. CDR3 nucleotides: TGCAGTGCTAGCCAGGGGGCATACAATGAGCAGTTCTTC.

The V and J genes are TRBV27 and TRBJ1-4; unclear D gene. V shed 8 bases and J shed 5 bases, with 15 bases lying between them. This CDR3 is 14 amino acids long. CDR1 is MNHEY and CDR2 is SMNVEV in the germline V gene (reference sequence). CDR3 nucleotides: TGTGCCAGCGGGCCCCGGAGCTTCAATGAAAAACTGTTTTTT. Encoded protein: CASGPRSFNEKLFF.

This clonotype was seen only a few times. This chain joins TRBV29-1 and TRBJ1-2; 9 bases match TRBD1. V lost 6 bases and J lost 4; bases outside the gene matches: 12. Germline V gene data show CDR1 as SQVTM and CDR2 as ANQGSEA. This CDR3 is 15 amino acids long. The CDR3 nucleotides are TGCAGCGTGGAATCCGGGACAGGGCAAATCTATGGCTACACCTTC. As protein: CSVESGTGQIYGYTF.

The rearrangement joins TRBV28 to TRBJ1-5; 11 bases match TRBD1. This CDR3 is 17 amino acids long. The J segment lost 4 bases and the V segment lost 3 bases, leaving 8 bases of the junction unmatched. Germline-derived CDR1 and CDR2 are MDHEN and SYDVKM. DNA for the CDR3: TGTGCCAGCAGTTTTCCGGGACAGGGGGGCTCAAATCAGCCCCAGCATTTT. Translation: CASSFPGQGGSNQPQHF.

V and J are TRBV20-1 and TRBJ2-1, with D possibly being TRBD1 (6 bases). With 4 bases removed from V and 1 base from J, the gap between germline ends came to 11 bases. Germline V CDR1 and CDR2: DFQATT, SNEGSKA (reference sequence). This CDR3 contains 14 residues. CDR3 sequence: CSATGVGSYNEQFF. For the CDR3, the DNA is TGCAGTGCTACAGGGGTTGGTTCCTACAATGAGCAGTTCTTC.

V is TRBV6-2 or TRBV6-3 and J is TRBJ1-6, with D uncertain. Germline assignment: CDR1 MNHEY and CDR2 SVGEGT. CDR3 length equals 16 residues. Trimming removed 6 bases at V and 6 bases at J, with 18 bases between. The DNA for the CDR3 is TGTGCCAGCAGGCCCGATGGTGGCGCTGCTAATTCACCCCTCCACTTT. Its translation is CASRPDGGAANSPLHF.

The table lists this clonotype with a few counts. The CDR3 DNA sequence: TGCAGTGCTAGAGATCGTGGGGGGGACTACGAGCAGTACTTC. This sequence encodes CSARDRGGDYEQYF. The V gene is TRBV20-1, the J gene TRBJ2-7, with TRBD2 matching 7 bases. J gave up 3 bases and V 0 bases, and 5 bases lay outside the gene matches. The CDR3 is 14 residues long. Germline assignment: CDR1 DFQATT and CDR2 SNEGSKA (reference sequence).

V and J are TRBV9 and TRBJ2-5, with D possibly matching TRBD1 (5 bases). The CDR3 loop spans 14 amino acids. V was shortened by 1 base and J by 3 bases, with 10 bases between the two germline ends. Per germline, CDR1 SGDLS and CDR2 YYNGEE. The CDR3 region is CASSVSGMEETQYF. The CDR3 DNA follows: TGTGCCAGCAGCGTATCAGGGATGGAAGAGACCCAGTACTTC.

A word on this clonotype: A junction boundary mismatches the germline segment, possibly from a read error. This chain joins TRBV12-3 or TRBV12-4 and TRBJ2-7; possibly TRBD2 for D (5 bases). The CDR3 sequence is 17 residues long. Here the CDR3 reads CASSLQGLTRCSYEQYF. CDR3 nucleotides: TGCGCCAGCAGTTTACAAGGACTGACGAGGTGCTCCTACGAGCAGTACTTC.

The gene calls are TRBV5-1 and TRBJ1-5; tentative D call: TRBD1 (5 bases). The germline CDR1 and CDR2 sequences are SGHRS and YFSETQ. Trimming removed 0 bases from V and 2 bases from J, with 9 bases in between. This CDR3 spans 15 amino acids. The chain's CDR3 is CASSLAGTRNQPQHF. The CDR3, as DNA: TGCGCCAGCAGCTTGGCAGGGACCCGCAATCAGCCCCAGCATTTT.

The chain joins TRBV20-1 to TRBJ1-5; 10 nucleotides agree with TRBD1. Germline loops: CDR1 DFQATT, CDR2 SNEGSKA (reference sequence). The trim removed 7 bases at V and 4 bases at J, leaving 7 bases unmatched. The CDR3 is 14 residues long. Here the CDR3 DNA reads TGCAGTGTCACGCCGGGACAGGGGAATCAGCCCCAGCATTTT. It is translated as CSVTPGQGNQPQHF.

The table lists this clonotype with a few counts. The chain links TRBV5-1 to TRBJ2-5; 9 bases align to TRBD2. With 2 bases clipped from V and 5 bases from J, the junction kept 4 bases outside the gene matches. The CDR3 is made up of 14 amino acids. In germline, CDR1 is SGHRS, CDR2 YFSETQ. The DNA of the CDR3 is TGCGCCAGCAGCTTTAGCGGGAGTAGTGAGACCCAGTACTTC. Translating gives CASSFSGSSETQYF.

This clonotype has a handful of counts. The chain recombines TRBV6-1 with TRBJ2-3; 9 bases are shared with TRBD1. The CDR3 consists of 14 residues. Germline CDR1 MNHNS, CDR2 SASEGT. V trimming: 5 bases; J trimming: 3 bases; junction bases outside the gene matches: 3. The CDR3 loop is CASSRDRETDTQYF. CDR3 DNA: TGTGCCAGCAGTCGGGACAGGGAGACAGATACGCAGTATTTT.

The chain links TRBV7-2 to TRBJ1-5, with D unclear. Germline V gene data show CDR1 as SGHTA and CDR2 as FQGNSA. With 5 bases removed from V and 1 base from J, the gap between germline ends came to 9 bases. The CDR3 spans 14 residues. The CDR3 reads CASSTAVSNQPQHF. Written as DNA, the CDR3 is TGTGCCAGCAGCACGGCTGTCAGCAATCAGCCCCAGCATTTT.

The chain has TRBV7-2 and TRBJ2-1; 8 nucleotides align to TRBD2. The CDR3 consists of 16 residues. Germline assignment: CDR1 SGHTA and CDR2 FQGNSA. With V trimmed by 1 base and J by 4 bases, 6 bases remained unmatched. The CDR3 sequence is CASSLGGGTLYNEQFF. The CDR3 DNA sequence: TGTGCCAGCAGCTTAGGCGGGGGGACCCTATACAATGAGCAGTTCTTC.

In this sample, this clonotype turned up a few times. The chain combines TRBV12-3 or TRBV12-4 with TRBJ2-1; 8 bases match TRBD2. The CDR3 is 14 amino acids. With V trimmed by 3 bases and J by 6 bases, 4 bases remained unmatched. CDR3 nucleotide sequence: TGTGCCAGCAGTTTTATGCGGGAGGCCAATGAGCAGTTCTTC. Its protein product is CASSFMREANEQFF.

This clonotype occurred once. CDR3 protein: CASQVSPAAGLNQPQHF. CDR3 DNA: TGTGCCAGCCAAGTTAGCCCGGCGGCAGGGCTGAATCAGCCCCAGCATTTT. The rearrangement links TRBV6-5 to TRBJ1-5, with D perhaps TRBD1 (5 bases). From germline, CDR1 is MNHEY and CDR2 SVGAGI. The CDR3 covers 17 residues. V was cut by 8 bases and J by 4 bases, with 24 bases left in between.